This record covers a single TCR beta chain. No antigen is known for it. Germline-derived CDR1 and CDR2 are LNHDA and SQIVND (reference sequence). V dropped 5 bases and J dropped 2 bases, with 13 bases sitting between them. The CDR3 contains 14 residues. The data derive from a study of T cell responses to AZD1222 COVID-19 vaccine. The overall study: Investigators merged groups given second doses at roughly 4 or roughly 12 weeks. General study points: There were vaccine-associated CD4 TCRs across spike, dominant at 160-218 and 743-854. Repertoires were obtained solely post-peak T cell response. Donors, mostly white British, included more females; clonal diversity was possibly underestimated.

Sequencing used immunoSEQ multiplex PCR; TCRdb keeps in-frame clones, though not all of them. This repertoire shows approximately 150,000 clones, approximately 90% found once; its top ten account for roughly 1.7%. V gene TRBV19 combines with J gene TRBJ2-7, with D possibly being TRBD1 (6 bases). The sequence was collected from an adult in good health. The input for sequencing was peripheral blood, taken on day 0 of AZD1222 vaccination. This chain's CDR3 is CASSLDRQAYEQYF. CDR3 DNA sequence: TGTGCCAGTAGTCTCGACAGACAGGCCTACGAGCAGTACTTC.